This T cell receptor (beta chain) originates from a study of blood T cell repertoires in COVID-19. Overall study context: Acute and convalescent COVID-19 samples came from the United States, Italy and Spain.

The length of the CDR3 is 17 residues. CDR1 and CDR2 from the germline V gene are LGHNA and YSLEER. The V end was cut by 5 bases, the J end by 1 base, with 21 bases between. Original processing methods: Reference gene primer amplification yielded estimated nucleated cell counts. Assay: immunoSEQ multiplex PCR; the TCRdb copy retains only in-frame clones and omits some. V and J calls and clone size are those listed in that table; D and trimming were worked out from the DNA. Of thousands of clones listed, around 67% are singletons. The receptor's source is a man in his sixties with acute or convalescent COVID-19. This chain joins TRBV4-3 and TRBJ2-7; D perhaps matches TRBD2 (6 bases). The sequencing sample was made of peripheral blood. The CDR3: CASSKGAAGQRSYEQYF. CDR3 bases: TGCGCCAGCAGCAAAGGGGCCGCGGGGCAAAGATCCTACGAGCAGTACTTC.